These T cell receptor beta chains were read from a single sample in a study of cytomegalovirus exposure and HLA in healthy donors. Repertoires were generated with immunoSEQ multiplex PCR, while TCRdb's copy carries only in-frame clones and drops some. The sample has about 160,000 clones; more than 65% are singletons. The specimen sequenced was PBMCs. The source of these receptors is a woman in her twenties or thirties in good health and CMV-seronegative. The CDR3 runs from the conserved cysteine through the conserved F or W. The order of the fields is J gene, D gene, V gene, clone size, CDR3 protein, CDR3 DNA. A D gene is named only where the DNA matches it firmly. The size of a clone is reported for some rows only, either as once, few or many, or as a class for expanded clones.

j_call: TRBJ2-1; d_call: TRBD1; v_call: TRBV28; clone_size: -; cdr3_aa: CASSFPGQGMNNEQFF; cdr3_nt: TGTGCCAGCAGTTTTCCCGGACAGGGTATGAACAATGAGCAGTTCTTC
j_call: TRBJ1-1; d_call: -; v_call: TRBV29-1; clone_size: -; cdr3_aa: CSVAGVMNTEAFF; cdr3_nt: TGCAGCGTTGCCGGGGTAATGAACACTGAAGCTTTCTTT
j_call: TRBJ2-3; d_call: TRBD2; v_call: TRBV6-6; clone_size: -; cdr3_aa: CASSPGGAGGADTQYF; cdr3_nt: TGTGCCAGCAGCCCGGGAGGCGCGGGAGGGGCAGATACGCAGTATTTT
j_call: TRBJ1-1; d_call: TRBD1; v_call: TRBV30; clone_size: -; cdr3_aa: CAWSRQGYSEAFF; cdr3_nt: TGTGCCTGGAGTCGACAGGGGTATTCTGAAGCTTTCTTT
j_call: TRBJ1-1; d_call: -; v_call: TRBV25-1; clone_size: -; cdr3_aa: CASRRGGGTEAFF; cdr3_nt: TGTGCCAGCAGGAGGGGGGGTGGCACTGAAGCTTTCTTT
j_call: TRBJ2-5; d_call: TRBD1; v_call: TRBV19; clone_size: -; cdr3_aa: CASSPNRGETQYF; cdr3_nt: TGTGCCAGTAGTCCCAACAGGGGAGAGACCCAGTACTTC
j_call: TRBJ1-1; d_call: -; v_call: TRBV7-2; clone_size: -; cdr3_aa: CASSPLNFFAEAFF; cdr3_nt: TGTGCCAGCAGCCCCCTCAACTTTTTTGCTGAAGCTTTCTTT
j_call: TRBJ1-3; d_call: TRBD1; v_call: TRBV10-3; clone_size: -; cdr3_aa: CAISESRQGDSGNTIYF; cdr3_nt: TGTGCCATCAGTGAGTCGAGACAGGGGGACAGTGGAAACACCATATATTTT
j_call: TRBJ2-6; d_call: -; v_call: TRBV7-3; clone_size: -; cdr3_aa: CASSLGGDGANVLTF; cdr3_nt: TGTGCCAGCAGCTTAGGGGGCGACGGGGCCAACGTCCTGACTTTC
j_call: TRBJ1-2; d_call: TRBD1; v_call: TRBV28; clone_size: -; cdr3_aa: CASSFYDRDNYGYTF; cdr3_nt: TGTGCCAGCAGTTTCTATGACAGGGACAACTATGGCTACACCTTC
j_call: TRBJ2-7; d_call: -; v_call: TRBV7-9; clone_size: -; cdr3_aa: CASSADTYYEQYF; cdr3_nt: TGTGCCAGCAGCGCTGACACTTACTACGAGCAGTACTTC
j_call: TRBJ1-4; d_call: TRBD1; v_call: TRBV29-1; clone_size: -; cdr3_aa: CSAHQTGGKNEKLFF; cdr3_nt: TGCAGCGCCCACCAAACAGGGGGAAAGAATGAAAAACTGTTTTTT
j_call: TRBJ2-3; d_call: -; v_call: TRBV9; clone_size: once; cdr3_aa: CASSVVGGPDTQYF; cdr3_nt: TGTGCCAGCAGCGTAGTCGGAGGGCCAGATACGCAGTATTTT
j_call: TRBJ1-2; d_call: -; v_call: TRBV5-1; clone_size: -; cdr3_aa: CASSSDSYYGYTF; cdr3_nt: TGCGCCAGCAGTTCCGACAGCTACTATGGCTACACCTTC
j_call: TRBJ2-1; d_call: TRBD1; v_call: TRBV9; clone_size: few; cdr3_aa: CASSPGQGAGDEQFF; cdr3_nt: TGTGCCAGCAGCCCGGGACAGGGGGCGGGTGATGAGCAGTTCTTC
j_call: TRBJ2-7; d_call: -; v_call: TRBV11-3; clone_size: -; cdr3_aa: CASSTTAREQYF; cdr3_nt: TGTGCCAGCAGCACGACAGCACGTGAGCAGTACTTC
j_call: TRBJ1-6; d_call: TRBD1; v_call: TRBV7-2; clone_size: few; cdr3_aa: CASSRDRANSPLHF; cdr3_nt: TGTGCCAGCAGCCGGGACAGGGCCAATTCACCCCTCCACTTT
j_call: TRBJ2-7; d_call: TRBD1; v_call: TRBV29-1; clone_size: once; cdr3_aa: CSGVDRVQQYF; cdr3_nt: TGCAGCGGCGTTGACAGGGTGCAACAGTACTTC
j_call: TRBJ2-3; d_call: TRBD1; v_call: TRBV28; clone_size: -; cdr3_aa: CASSFSGRGTDTQYF; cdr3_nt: TGTGCCAGCAGTTTCAGCGGCAGGGGGACAGATACGCAGTATTTT
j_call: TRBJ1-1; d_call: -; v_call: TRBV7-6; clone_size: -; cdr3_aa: CASSLVAGTEAFF; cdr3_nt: TGTGCCAGCAGCTTAGTCGCAGGAACTGAAGCTTTCTTT
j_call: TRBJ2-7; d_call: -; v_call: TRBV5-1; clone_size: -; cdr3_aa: CASSFTYHTQGSYSYEQYF; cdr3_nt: TGCGCCAGCAGCTTTACCTACCACACTCAGGGGTCCTATTCCTACGAGCAGTACTTC
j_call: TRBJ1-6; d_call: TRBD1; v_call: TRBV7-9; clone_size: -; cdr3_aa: CASSTTGGRGSPLHF; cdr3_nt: TGTGCCAGCAGCACTACAGGGGGAAGGGGTTCACCCCTCCACTTT
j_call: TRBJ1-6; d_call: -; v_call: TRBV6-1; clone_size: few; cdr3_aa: CASSGTASPLHF; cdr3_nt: TGTGCCAGCAGTGGGACAGCTTCACCCCTCCACTTT
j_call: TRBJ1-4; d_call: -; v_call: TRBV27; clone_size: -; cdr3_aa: CASSLGPGATNEKLFF; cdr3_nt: TGTGCCAGCAGTCTTGGACCAGGGGCAACTAATGAAAAACTGTTTTTT
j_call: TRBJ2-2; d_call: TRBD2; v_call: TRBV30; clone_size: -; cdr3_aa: CAWSEVGTGLGGGELFF; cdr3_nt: TGTGCCTGGAGTGAGGTCGGGACGGGACTAGGGGGCGGGGAGCTGTTTTTT
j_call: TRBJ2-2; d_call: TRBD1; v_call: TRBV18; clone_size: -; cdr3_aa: CASSPRQGSTGELFF; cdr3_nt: TGTGCCAGCTCACCTCGACAGGGTAGCACCGGGGAGCTGTTTTTT
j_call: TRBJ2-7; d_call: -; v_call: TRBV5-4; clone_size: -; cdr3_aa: CASSLFDEQYF; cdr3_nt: TGTGCCAGCAGCCTTTTTGACGAGCAGTACTTC
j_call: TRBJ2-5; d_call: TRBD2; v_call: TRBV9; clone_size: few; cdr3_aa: CASSPTSGVETQYF; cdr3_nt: TGTGCCAGCAGCCCGACTAGCGGGGTGGAGACCCAGTACTTC
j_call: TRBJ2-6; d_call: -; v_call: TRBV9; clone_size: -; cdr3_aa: CASSARSSSGANVLTF; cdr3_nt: TGTGCCAGCAGCGCCCGATCTAGCTCTGGGGCCAACGTCCTGACTTTC
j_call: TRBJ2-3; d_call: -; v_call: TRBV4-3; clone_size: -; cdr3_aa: CASSHSLSIASTDTQYF; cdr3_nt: TGCGCCAGCAGCCACTCCCTAAGTATTGCAAGCACAGATACGCAGTATTTT
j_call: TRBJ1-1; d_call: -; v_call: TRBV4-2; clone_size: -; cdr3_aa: CAGSQEGEGLNTEAFF; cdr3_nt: TGTGCCGGCAGCCAAGAAGGCGAGGGTCTGAACACTGAAGCTTTCTTT
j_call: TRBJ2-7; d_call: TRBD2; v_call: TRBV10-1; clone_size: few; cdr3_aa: CASSEGLAGVYEQYF; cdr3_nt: TGCGCCAGCAGTGAGGGGCTAGCGGGGGTGTACGAGCAGTACTTC
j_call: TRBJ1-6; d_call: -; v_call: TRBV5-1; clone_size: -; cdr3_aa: CASSVSSYNSPLHF; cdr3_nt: TGCGCCAGCAGCGTGAGCTCCTATAATTCACCCCTCCACTTT
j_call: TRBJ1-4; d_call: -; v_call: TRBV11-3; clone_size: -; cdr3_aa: CASSLGSGEKLFF; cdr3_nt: TGTGCCAGCAGCTTAGGGAGCGGGGAAAAACTGTTTTTT
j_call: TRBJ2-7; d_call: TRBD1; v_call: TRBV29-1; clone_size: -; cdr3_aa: CSARRGQGSYEQYF; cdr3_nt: TGCAGCGCGCGACGGGGACAGGGTTCCTACGAGCAGTACTTC